These 27 T cell receptor beta chains were all obtained from the same sample, sequenced in a study of beta chain features in type 1 diabetes (dated by TCRdb to 2016 to 2019). To prepare the library, the immunoSEQ multiplex PCR assay was applied. The High Capacity cDNA Reverse Transcription Kit was used to reverse transcribe all of the isolated RNA, meaning that expressed TCRB transcripts were what got sequenced. Not all clones reach the TCRdb copy of this immuneACCESS table, which keeps in-frame sequences only. Checked studies attribute under half of the gap to unresolved V genes and leave the rest unexplained. A total of a few hundred thousand clones appear in this sample, 11% of them only once. The top ten clonotypes cover about 0.014% of the sample. Material: naive CD4+ T cells from blood. The cell subset or site label, read with the paper, signifies: true naive CD4+ T cells. Every receptor here comes from a woman between 25 and 40 years old in good health.

This clone was found a few times. CDR3 loop: CASRTTSGITDTQYF. The CDR3 region has the DNA TGTGCCAGCAGAACGACTAGCGGGATCACAGATACGCAGTATTTT. The chain joins TRBV27 to TRBJ2-3; 11 bases map to TRBD2. This CDR3 has 15 amino acids. Germline V lookup: CDR1 MNHEY, CDR2 SMNVEV (reference sequence). The J segment lost 2 bases and the V segment lost 6 bases, leaving 4 bases of the junction unmatched.

The chain has TRBV7-8 and TRBJ1-3, with D hard to call. This CDR3 spans 16 amino acids. The germline gives CDR1 SGHVS, CDR2 FQNEAQ. Trimming removed 1 base from V and 0 bases from J, with 10 bases in between. The CDR3 protein is CASSLGGAYSGNTIYF. DNA for the CDR3: TGTGCCAGCAGCTTAGGTGGTGCGTACTCTGGAAACACCATATATTTT.

There are a few counts of this clone. The CDR3 DNA sequence: TGCGCCAGCAGCCAGGGACCGGGACTAGCAGCGACAGATACGCAGTATTTT. Translation: CASSQGPGLAATDTQYF. The rearrangement uses TRBV4-3 and TRBJ2-3; TRBD2 aligns across 9 bases. Germline CDR1 reads LGHNA; CDR2 reads YSLEER. The CDR3 totals 17 residues. The trim removed 3 bases at V and 3 bases at J, leaving 10 bases unmatched.

In its sample, this clone was seen a few times. This rearrangement joins TRBV28 to TRBJ2-6; 10 bases align to TRBD1. CDR3 length: 14 amino acids. V dropped 8 bases and J dropped 10; count of bases not matched to a gene: 8. The germline gives CDR1 MDHEN, CDR2 SYDVKM. CDR3 DNA sequence: TGTGCCAGCCAAGCTGGGACAGGGGTGAACGTCCTGACTTTC. This encodes CASQAGTGVNVLTF.

This clone showed up just a few times. The V gene is TRBV2, the J gene TRBJ2-1, with TRBD2 matching over 13 bases. With 6 bases clipped from V and 9 bases from J, the junction kept 8 bases outside the gene matches. Germline CDR1 is SNHLY and CDR2 is FYNNEI. The CDR3 consists of 15 residues. The CDR3 region has the DNA TGTGCCAGCAGCCCCGGACTAGCGGGAGTAGGTGAGCAGTTCTTC. It translates to CASSPGLAGVGEQFF.

The J gene is TRBJ1-5, the V gene TRBV7-2; 7 nucleotides line up with TRBD1. CDR1 and CDR2 (germline): SGHTA, FQGNSA. Trimming took 4 bases from V and 3 from J; bases not matched to a gene: 3. This CDR3 contains 14 residues. Here the CDR3 DNA reads TGTGCCAGCAGCTCGGGACAGCTCAATCAGCCCCAGCATTTT. As protein: CASSSGQLNQPQHF.

V and J are TRBV9 and TRBJ2-1; 10 bases map to TRBD2. The germline CDR1 and CDR2 sequences are SGDLS and YYNGEE. The CDR3 runs 17 residues. Unmatched junction bases numbered 10, after V lost 0 bases and J lost 7 bases. In nucleotides, the CDR3 is TGTGCCAGCAGCGTAGGATCTAGCGGGGGTATCGCGAATGAGCAGTTCTTC. Encoded protein: CASSVGSSGGIANEQFF.

CDR3 sequence: CASSSRLAGGPAPLDTQYF. The CDR3 DNA reads as TGTGCCAGCAGCTCCAGACTAGCGGGAGGGCCAGCCCCCCTAGATACGCAGTATTTT. V usage is TRBV7-9 and J usage is TRBJ2-3; 14 positions agree with TRBD2. Germline V lookup: CDR1 SEHNR, CDR2 FQNEAQ (reference sequence). The CDR3 length is 19 residues. V lost 4 bases, J lost 5 bases, and 14 bases stayed unmatched.

The chain links TRBV18 to TRBJ2-7; D gene uncertain. The CDR3 consists of 15 residues. Between the trimmed V and J ends, which lost 2 bases and 5 bases, there was a span of 16 bases. Germline V gives CDR1 KGHSH, CDR2 LQKENI. CDR3 DNA sequence: TGTGCCAGCTCACCATTATCCGGAGACTTCGACGAGCAGTACTTC. Its translation is CASSPLSGDFDEQYF. Variable domain in full (rest from reference TRBV18 and TRBJ2-7): NAGVMQNPRHLVRRRGQEARLRCSPMKGHSHVYWYRQLPEEGLKFMVYLQKENIIDESGMPKERFSAEFPKEGPSILRIQQVVRGDSAAYFCASSPLSGDFDEQYFGPGTRLTVT.

The table lists this clone with a few counts. The rearrangement joins TRBV7-9 to TRBJ1-2; TRBD1 matches 9 bases. The CDR3 has 14 amino acids. The germline gives CDR1 SEHNR, CDR2 FQNEAQ (reference sequence). V lost 5 bases and J lost 6; bases outside the gene matches: 7. CDR3 residues: CASSIATGGNGYTF. In nucleotides, the CDR3 is TGTGCCAGCAGCATCGCGACAGGGGGAAATGGCTACACCTTC.

V gene TRBV5-4 combines with J gene TRBJ2-7, with TRBD2 identical over 12 bases. From germline, CDR1 is SGHNT and CDR2 YYREEE (reference sequence). V shed 4 bases and J 7 bases; nucleotides not matched to a gene: 9. The CDR3 spans 15 residues. CDR3: CASSPSSGRANEQYF. The CDR3 DNA reads as TGTGCCAGCAGCCCGTCTAGCGGGAGGGCCAATGAGCAGTACTTC.

Concerning this clone: The junction shows a germline mismatch at one end, possibly a read error. The J gene is TRBJ2-7, the V gene TRBV4-3; D may be TRBD1 (5 bases). CDR3 length: 12 amino acids. CDR1 and CDR2 (germline): LGHNA, YSLEER. CDR3 DNA: TGCGCCAGCAGCCAAATTGGGGCCCTAATGCACTTC. Translating gives CASSQIGALMHF.

The rearrangement links TRBV9 to TRBJ1-1, with a possible D match to TRBD1 (5 bases). Germline values: CDR1 SGDLS, CDR2 YYNGEE. V lost 1 base to trimming and J lost 1 base, with 11 bases between them. CDR3 length: 15 residues. The CDR3 coding sequence is TGTGCCAGCAGCGTACTCGGTCAGGGGAACACTGAAGCTTTCTTT. Encoded protein: CASSVLGQGNTEAFF.

This clone has just a few counts. As DNA, the CDR3 is TGTGCCAGCAGCGGCCGACAGGGACCTAGCAATCAGCCCCAGCATTTT. Its translation: CASSGRQGPSNQPQHF. The rearrangement links TRBV5-6 to TRBJ1-5; the match to TRBD1 covers 7 bases. Unmatched junction bases numbered 7, after V lost 4 bases and J lost 0 bases. The CDR3 extends over 16 amino acids. Germline values: CDR1 SGHDT, CDR2 YYEEEE.

This sequence joins TRBV5-1 and TRBJ2-2; TRBD1 is a possible D gene (6 bases). Germline CDR1 reads SGHRS; CDR2 reads YFSETQ. The CDR3 length is 16 residues. V was shortened by 4 bases and J by 1 base, with 14 bases between the two germline ends. CDR3: CASSPPRGGNTGELFF. The CDR3 DNA reads TGCGCCAGCAGCCCCCCCCGAGGGGGGAACACCGGGGAGCTGTTTTTT.

The gene calls are TRBV18 and TRBJ2-1, with TRBD2 matching over 14 bases. The CDR3 covers 18 residues. Germline-derived CDR1 and CDR2 are KGHSH and LQKENI. V lost 0 bases to trimming and J lost 4 bases; unmatched junction nucleotides: 5. CDR3: CASSPPGLAGAGYNEQFF. The CDR3 DNA sequence: TGTGCCAGCTCACCACCGGGACTAGCGGGAGCGGGATACAATGAGCAGTTCTTC.

J is TRBJ2-1 and V is TRBV9, with D possibly matching TRBD1 (6 bases). The CDR3 is 15 amino acids. Germline loops: CDR1 SGDLS, CDR2 YYNGEE. V was cut by 5 bases and J by 0 bases, with 12 bases left in between. DNA of the CDR3: TGTGCCAGCAGTGGACAGACGAGCTCCTACAATGAGCAGTTCTTC. This gives the protein CASSGQTSSYNEQFF.

This clone was counted between two and nine times. V and J are TRBV28 and TRBJ2-1; tentative D call: TRBD2 (6 bases). Germline V gene sequence: CDR1 MDHEN, CDR2 SYDVKM. This CDR3 has 16 residues. Trimming pared 5 bases from V and 1 base from J, leaving 15 bases between. The CDR3 sequence: CASSATSGRSYNEQFF. Here the CDR3 DNA reads TGTGCCAGCAGTGCAACAAGCGGGCGGTCCTACAATGAGCAGTTCTTC.

The rearrangement joins TRBV7-2 to TRBJ2-3, with D tentatively TRBD2 (6 bases). The CDR3 length is 15 residues. Germline V CDR1 and CDR2: SGHTA, FQGNSA. The V gene lost 5 bases and the J gene lost 10 bases, with 22 bases spanning the gap. The CDR3 region is CASSPSASPRISQYF. CDR3 DNA sequence: TGTGCCAGCAGCCCTAGCGCCAGCCCCCGAATATCGCAGTATTTT.

This clone turned up a few times. The chain links TRBV30 to TRBJ2-7; D possibly corresponds to TRBD1 (5 bases). Looked up from germline, CDR1 is GTSNPN and CDR2 is SVGIG (reference sequence). The CDR3 loop spans 14 amino acids. Trimming took 3 bases from V and 0 from J, leaving 12 bases between them. The DNA for the CDR3 is TGTGCCTGGAGGCCAATGGGGCCCTCCTACGAGCAGTACTTC. Translated, it gives CAWRPMGPSYEQYF.

The sample holds a few counts of this clone. The chain carries TRBV27 and TRBJ2-4; no firm D call. The length of the CDR3 is 14 residues. The V gene lost 4 bases and the J gene lost 3 bases, with 10 bases spanning the gap. CDR1 and CDR2 from the germline V gene are MNHEY and SMNVEV (reference sequence). Here the CDR3 reads CASSSTDIKNIQYF. CDR3 in DNA: TGTGCCAGCAGTTCCACAGACATCAAAAACATTCAGTACTTC.

This clone was detected only once. This rearrangement joins TRBV29-1 to TRBJ2-1; TRBD2 aligns across 12 bases. This CDR3 has 15 residues. J gave up 7 bases and V 1 base, and 5 bases lay outside the gene matches. Germline V gene sequence: CDR1 SQVTM, CDR2 ANQGSEA. CDR3 DNA: TGCAGCGTTGAAGGACTAGCGGGAGTCGGTAATGAGCAGTTCTTC. The encoded protein is CSVEGLAGVGNEQFF.

The chain employs TRBV28 and TRBJ2-2; 12 bases map to TRBD2. V shed 6 bases and J 4 bases; nucleotides not matched to a gene: 6. Germline CDR1 reads MDHEN; CDR2 reads SYDVKM. The CDR3 covers 16 residues. CDR3 nucleotides: TGTGCCAGCAGGACCCTGGGACTAGCGGGCACCGGGGAGCTGTTTTTT. This gives the protein CASRTLGLAGTGELFF.

The chain couples TRBV9 to TRBJ2-7; possibly TRBD2 for D (5 bases). The CDR3 is 15 residues long. V was pared by 4 bases and J by 3 bases, with 17 bases between. Germline V gene sequence: CDR1 SGDLS, CDR2 YYNGEE. CDR3 protein: CASSPTIGRGYEQYF. The CDR3 region has the DNA TGTGCCAGCAGCCCCACCATAGGACGGGGCTACGAGCAGTACTTC.

The chain employs TRBV7-2 and TRBJ2-3; 9 bases align to TRBD2. The CDR3 sequence is 17 residues long. Germline V gene lookup returns CDR1 SGHTA and CDR2 FQGNSA. Trimming took 5 bases from V and 4 from J; bases not matched to a gene: 13. The CDR3 DNA sequence: TGTGCCAGCAGCCCCGGGGGCGCGGGAGGGCCGGCAGATACGCAGTATTTT. This codes for CASSPGGAGGPADTQYF.

Here the CDR3 DNA reads TGTGCCACCAGCAGAGACAGGGCGAACACTGAAGCTTTCTTT. Encoded protein: CATSRDRANTEAFF. The chain joins TRBV15 to TRBJ1-1, with TRBD1 as a possible D gene (5 bases). The CDR3 covers 14 residues. The germline V gene has CDR1 LNHNV and CDR2 YYDKDF (reference sequence). Between the trimmed V and J ends, which lost 0 bases and 1 base, there was a span of 6 bases.

There are a few counts of this clone. The chain's CDR3 is CASSIGPGQETQYF. In nucleotides, the CDR3 is TGTGCCAGTAGTATTGGGCCGGGACAAGAGACCCAGTACTTC. This sequence joins TRBV19 and TRBJ2-5; a weak D match, TRBD2 (5 bases). Germline V gene sequence: CDR1 LNHDA, CDR2 SQIVND (reference sequence). The CDR3 is 14 residues long. Trimming pared 3 bases from V and 2 bases from J, leaving 10 bases between.